The source of this T cell receptor beta chain is a study of blood T cell repertoires in COVID-19. Study summary: T cells, B-cell-depleted T cells, or PBMCs supplied cDNA or gDNA.

The repertoire was sequenced with immunoSEQ multiplex PCR; TCRdb's copy has only in-frame clones and lacks some. The sample has a few hundred thousand clones; around 91% are singletons. This TCR was recovered from a man aged 18 to 30 who had recovered from COVID-19. Material for sequencing was PBMCs or T cells enriched from blood (not recorded which).

The CDR3 nucleotides read TGTGCCACCAGTCGAGCGGGACACAATGAGCAGTTCTTC. Encoded protein: CATSRAGHNEQFF. The chain couples TRBV24-1 to TRBJ2-1, with 7 positions matching TRBD2. Germline values: CDR1 KGHDR, CDR2 SFDVKD. V lost 6 bases to trimming and J lost 5 bases; unmatched junction nucleotides: 3. The CDR3 has 13 residues.